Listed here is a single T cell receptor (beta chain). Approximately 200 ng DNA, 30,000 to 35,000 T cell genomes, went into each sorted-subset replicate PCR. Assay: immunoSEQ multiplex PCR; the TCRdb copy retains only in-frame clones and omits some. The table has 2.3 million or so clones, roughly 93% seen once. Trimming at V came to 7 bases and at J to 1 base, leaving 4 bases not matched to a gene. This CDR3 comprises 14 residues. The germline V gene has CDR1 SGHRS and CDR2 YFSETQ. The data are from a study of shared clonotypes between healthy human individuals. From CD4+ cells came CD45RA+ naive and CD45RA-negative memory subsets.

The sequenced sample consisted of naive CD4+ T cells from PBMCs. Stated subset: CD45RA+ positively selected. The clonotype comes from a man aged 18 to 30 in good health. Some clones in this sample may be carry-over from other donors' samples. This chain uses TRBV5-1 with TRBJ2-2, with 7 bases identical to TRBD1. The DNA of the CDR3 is TGCGCCAGCGACACAGGGGAGAACACCGGGGAGCTGTTTTTT. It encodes CASDTGENTGELFF.